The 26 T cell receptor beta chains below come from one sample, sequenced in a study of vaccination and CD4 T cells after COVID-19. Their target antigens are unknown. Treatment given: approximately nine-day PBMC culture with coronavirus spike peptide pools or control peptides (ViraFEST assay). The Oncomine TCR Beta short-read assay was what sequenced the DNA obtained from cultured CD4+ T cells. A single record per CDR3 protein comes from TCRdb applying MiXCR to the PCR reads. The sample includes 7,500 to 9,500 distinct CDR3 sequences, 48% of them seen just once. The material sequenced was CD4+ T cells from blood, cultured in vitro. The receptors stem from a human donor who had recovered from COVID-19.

This CDR3 is CASSTSLLDTIYF. CDR3 coding DNA: TGTGCCAGTAGTACCTCCTTGTTGGACACCATATATTTT. The genes are TRBV19 and TRBJ1-3; D gene unclear. Trimming took off 4 bases at V and 8 bases at J, with 12 bases between the two ends. Germline CDR1 LNHDA, CDR2 SQIVND (reference sequence). This CDR3 contains 13 residues.

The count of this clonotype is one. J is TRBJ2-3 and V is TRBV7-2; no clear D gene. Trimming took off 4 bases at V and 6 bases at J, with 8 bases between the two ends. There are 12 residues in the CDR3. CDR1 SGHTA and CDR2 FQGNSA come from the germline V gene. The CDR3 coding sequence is TGTGCCAGCAGCTCGACCTGGGATACGCAGTATTTT. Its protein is CASSSTWDTQYF.

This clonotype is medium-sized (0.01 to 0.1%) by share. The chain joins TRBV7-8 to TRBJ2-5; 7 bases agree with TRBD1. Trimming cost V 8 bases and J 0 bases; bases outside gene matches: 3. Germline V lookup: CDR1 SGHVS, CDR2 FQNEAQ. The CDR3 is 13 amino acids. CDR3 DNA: TGTGCCAGCGGGACAGTTTACCAAGAGACCCAGTACTTC. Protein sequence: CASGTVYQETQYF.

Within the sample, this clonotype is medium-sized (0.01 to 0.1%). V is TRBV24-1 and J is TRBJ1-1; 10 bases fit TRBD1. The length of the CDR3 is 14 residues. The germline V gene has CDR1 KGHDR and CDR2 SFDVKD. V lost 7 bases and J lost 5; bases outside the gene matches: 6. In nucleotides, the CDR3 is TGTGCCACCAGACGGACAGGGGGAGGGACTGAAGCTTTCTTT. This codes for CATRRTGGGTEAFF.

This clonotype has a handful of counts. The CDR3 region has the DNA TGTGCCAGCAGCTTACGCCGGGGACAGGTTAATGGCTACACCTTC. Encoded protein: CASSLRRGQVNGYTF. This chain links TRBV11-2 with TRBJ1-2, with 8 bases aligning to TRBD1. J gave up 6 bases and V 2 bases, and 8 bases lay outside the gene matches. The length of the CDR3 is 15 residues. Germline V gene lookup returns CDR1 SGHAT and CDR2 FQNNGV.

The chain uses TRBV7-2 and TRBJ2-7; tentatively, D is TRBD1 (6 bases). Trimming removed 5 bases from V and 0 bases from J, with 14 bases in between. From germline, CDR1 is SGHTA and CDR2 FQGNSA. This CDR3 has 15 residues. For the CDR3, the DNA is TGTGCCAGCAGCAATGACAGGAGAAGCTCCTACGAGCAGTACTTC. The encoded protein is CASSNDRRSSYEQYF.

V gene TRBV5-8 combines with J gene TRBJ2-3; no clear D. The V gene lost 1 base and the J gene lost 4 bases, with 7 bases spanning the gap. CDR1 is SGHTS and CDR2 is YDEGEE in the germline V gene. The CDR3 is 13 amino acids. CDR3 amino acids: CASSLWGSDTQYF. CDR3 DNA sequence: TGTGCCAGCAGCTTGTGGGGATCAGATACGCAGTATTTT.

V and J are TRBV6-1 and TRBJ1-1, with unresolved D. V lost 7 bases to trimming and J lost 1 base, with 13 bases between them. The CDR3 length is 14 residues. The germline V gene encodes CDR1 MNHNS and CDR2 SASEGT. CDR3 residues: CASTKKSGNTEAFF. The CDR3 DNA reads TGTGCCAGCACTAAAAAGTCCGGGAACACTGAAGCTTTCTTT.

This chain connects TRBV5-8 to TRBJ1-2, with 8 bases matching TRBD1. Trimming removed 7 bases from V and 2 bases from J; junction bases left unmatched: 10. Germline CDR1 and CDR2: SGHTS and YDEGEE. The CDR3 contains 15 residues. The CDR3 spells CASLFGDRQNYGYTF. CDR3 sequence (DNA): TGTGCCAGCCTTTTCGGGGACAGGCAAAACTATGGCTACACCTTC.

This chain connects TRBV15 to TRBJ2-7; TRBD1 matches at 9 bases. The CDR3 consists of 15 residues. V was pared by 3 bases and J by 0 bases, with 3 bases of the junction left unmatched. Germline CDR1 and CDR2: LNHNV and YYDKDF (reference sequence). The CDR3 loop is CATSRDRGSSYEQYF. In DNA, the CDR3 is TGTGCCACCAGCAGGGACAGGGGAAGCTCCTACGAGCAGTACTTC. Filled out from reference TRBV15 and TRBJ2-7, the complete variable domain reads DAMVIQNPRYQVTQFGKPVTLSCSQTLNHNVMYWYQQKSSQAPKLLFHYYDKDFNNEADTPDNFQSRRPNTSFCFLDIRSPGLGDTAMYLCATSRDRGSSYEQYFGPGTRLTVT.

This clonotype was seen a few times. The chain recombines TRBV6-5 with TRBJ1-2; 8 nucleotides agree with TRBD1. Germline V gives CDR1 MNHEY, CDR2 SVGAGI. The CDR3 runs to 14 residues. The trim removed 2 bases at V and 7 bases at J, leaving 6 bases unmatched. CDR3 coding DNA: TGTGCCAGCAGTTACGACAGGGGAGTTTCTGGCTACACCTTC. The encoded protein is CASSYDRGVSGYTF.

CDR3 bases: TGTGCCAGTAACCCTGGACAGGGTAGCTACGAGCAGTACTTC. Translating it yields CASNPGQGSYEQYF. This chain links TRBV19 with TRBJ2-7, with 8 bases lining up with TRBD1. The junction had 8 bases not matched to a gene; V was cut back by 7 bases and J by 3 bases. From germline, CDR1 is LNHDA and CDR2 SQIVND (reference sequence). This CDR3 region has 14 residues. Based on the CDR3 plus reference TRBV19 and TRBJ2-7, the full variable domain is DGGITQSPKYLFRKEGQNVTLSCEQNLNHDAMYWYRQDPGQGLRLIYYSQIVNDFQKGDIAEGYSVSREKKESFPLTVTSAQKNPTAFYLCASNPGQGSYEQYFGPGTRLTVT.

The CDR3 region has the DNA TGTGCCAGCAACCGGGGGCTAGCGGGAGTGGAGACCCAGTACTTC. Amino acids: CASNRGLAGVETQYF. This chain uses TRBV9 with TRBJ2-5; 10 nucleotides align to TRBD2. This CDR3 contains 15 residues. Germline V gives CDR1 SGDLS, CDR2 YYNGEE. Unmatched junction bases numbered 10, after V lost 6 bases and J lost 5 bases.

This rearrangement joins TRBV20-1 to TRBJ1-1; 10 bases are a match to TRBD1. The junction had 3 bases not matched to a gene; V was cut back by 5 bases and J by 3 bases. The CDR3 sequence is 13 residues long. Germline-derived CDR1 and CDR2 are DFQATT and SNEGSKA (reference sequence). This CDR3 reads CSADRGLDTEAFF. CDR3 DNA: TGCAGTGCTGACAGGGGGCTAGACACTGAAGCTTTCTTT.

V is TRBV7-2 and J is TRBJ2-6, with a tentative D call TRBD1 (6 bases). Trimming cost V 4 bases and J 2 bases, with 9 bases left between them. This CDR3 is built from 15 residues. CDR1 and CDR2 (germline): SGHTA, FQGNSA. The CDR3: CASSYRAAGANVLTF. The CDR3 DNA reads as TGTGCCAGCAGCTACAGGGCCGCTGGGGCCAACGTCCTGACTTTC.

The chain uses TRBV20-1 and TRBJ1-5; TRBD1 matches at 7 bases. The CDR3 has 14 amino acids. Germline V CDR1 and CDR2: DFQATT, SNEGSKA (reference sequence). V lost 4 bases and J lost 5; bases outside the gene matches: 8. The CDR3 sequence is CSANRQGADQPQHF. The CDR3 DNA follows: TGCAGTGCTAATAGACAGGGTGCAGATCAGCCCCAGCATTTT.

The CDR3 DNA follows: TGTGCCAGTACCCACGAAGGACAGGGTGCATATGGCTACACCTTC. Its protein product is CASTHEGQGAYGYTF. This chain joins TRBV19 and TRBJ1-2, with 8 bases that match TRBD1. The CDR3 runs to 15 residues. Unmatched junction bases numbered 12, after V lost 7 bases and J lost 5 bases. CDR1 and CDR2 (germline): LNHDA, SQIVND (reference sequence).

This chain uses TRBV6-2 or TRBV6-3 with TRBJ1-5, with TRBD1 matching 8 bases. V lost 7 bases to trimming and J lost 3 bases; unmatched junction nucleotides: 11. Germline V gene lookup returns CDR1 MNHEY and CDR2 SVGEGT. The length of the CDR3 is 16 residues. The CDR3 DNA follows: TGTGCCAGCATGAAAATCCGGACAGGGAACAATCAGCCCCAGCATTTT. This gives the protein CASMKIRTGNNQPQHF.

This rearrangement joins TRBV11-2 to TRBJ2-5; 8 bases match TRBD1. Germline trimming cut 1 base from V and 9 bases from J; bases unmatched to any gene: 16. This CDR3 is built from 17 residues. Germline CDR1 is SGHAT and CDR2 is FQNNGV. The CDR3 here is CASSLAWWDRRAVAQYF. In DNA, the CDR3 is TGTGCCAGCAGCTTAGCGTGGTGGGACAGGAGGGCAGTGGCCCAGTACTTC. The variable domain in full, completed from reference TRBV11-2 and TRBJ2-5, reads EAGVAQSPRYKIIEKRQSVAFWCNPISGHATLYWYQQILGQGPKLLIQFQNNGVVDDSQLPKDRFSAERLKGVDSTLKIQPAKLEDSAVYLCASSLAWWDRRAVAQYFGPGTRLLVL.

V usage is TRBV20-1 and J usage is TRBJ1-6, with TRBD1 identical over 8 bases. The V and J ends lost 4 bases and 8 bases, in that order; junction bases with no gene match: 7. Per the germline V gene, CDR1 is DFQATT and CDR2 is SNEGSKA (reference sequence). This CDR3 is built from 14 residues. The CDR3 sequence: CSANGQGKDSPLHF. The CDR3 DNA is TGCAGTGCTAATGGACAGGGAAAGGATTCACCCCTCCACTTT.

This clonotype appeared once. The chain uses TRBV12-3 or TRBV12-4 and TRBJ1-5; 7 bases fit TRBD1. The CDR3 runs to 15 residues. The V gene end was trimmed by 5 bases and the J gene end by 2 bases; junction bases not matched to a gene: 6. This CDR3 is CASSHSGTGNQPQHF. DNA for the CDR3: TGTGCCAGCAGTCATTCCGGGACAGGCAATCAGCCCCAGCATTTT.

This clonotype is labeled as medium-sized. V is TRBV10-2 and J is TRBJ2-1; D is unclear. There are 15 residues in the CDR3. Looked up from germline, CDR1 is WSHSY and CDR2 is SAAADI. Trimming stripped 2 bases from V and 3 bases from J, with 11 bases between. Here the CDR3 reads CASSESQLFYNEQFF. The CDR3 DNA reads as TGCGCCAGCAGTGAGAGTCAGCTATTCTACAATGAGCAGTTCTTC.

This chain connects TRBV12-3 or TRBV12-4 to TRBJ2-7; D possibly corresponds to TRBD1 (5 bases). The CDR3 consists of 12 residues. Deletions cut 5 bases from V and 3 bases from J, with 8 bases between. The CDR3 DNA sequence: TGTGCCAGCAGTAAGCAGGGCTACGAGCAGTACTTC. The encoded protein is CASSKQGYEQYF.

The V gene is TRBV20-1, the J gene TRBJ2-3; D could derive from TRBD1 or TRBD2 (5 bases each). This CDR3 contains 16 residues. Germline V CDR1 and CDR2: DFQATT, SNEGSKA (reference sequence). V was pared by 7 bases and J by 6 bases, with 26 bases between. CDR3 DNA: TGCAGTGGACAACAATGGGGGAGTGGAGACCGTGATACGCAGTATTTT. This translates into CSGQQWGSGDRDTQYF.

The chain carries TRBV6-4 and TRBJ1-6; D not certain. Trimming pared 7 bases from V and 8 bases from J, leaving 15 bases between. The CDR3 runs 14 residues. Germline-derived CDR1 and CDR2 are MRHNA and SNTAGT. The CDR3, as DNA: TGTGCCAGCACTGGACGGCGGGTCGATTCACCCCTCCACTTT. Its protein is CASTGRRVDSPLHF.

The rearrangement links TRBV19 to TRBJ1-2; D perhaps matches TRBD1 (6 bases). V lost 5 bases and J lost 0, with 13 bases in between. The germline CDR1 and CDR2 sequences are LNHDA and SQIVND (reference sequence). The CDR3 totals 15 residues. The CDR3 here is CASSFGGGPNYGYTF. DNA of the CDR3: TGTGCCAGTAGTTTCGGTGGGGGGCCTAACTATGGCTACACCTTC.